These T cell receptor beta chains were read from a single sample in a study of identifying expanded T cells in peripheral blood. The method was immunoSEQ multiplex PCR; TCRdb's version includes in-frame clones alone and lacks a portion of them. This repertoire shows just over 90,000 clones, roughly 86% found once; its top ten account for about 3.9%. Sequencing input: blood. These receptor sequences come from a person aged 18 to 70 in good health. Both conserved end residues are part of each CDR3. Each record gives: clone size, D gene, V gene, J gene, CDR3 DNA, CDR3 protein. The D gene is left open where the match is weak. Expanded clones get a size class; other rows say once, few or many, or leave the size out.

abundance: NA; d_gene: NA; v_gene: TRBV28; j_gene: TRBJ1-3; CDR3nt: TGTGCCAGCAGCCTGGGACGGCTCTCTGGAAACACCATATATTTT; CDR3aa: CASSLGRLSGNTIYF
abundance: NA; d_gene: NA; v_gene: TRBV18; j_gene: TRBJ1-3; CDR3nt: TGTGCCAGCTCGCCGGTGGACCCCGCACTACTCTCTGGAAACACCATATATTTT; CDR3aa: CASSPVDPALLSGNTIYF
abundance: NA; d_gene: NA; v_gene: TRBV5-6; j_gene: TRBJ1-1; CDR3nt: TGTGCCAGCAGCTTGGACAGGGAGGACACTGAAGCTTTCTTT; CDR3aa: CASSLDREDTEAFF
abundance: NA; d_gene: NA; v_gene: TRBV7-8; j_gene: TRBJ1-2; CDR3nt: TGTGCCAGCAGCTTAGCCGCAGGGGTAAACTATGGCTACACCTTC; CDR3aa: CASSLAAGVNYGYTF
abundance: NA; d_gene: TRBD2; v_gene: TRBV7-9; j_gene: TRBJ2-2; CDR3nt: TGTGCCAGCAGAGAAGCTCTGAGCGGGGCGAACACCGGGGAGCTGTTTTTT; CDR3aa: CASREALSGANTGELFF
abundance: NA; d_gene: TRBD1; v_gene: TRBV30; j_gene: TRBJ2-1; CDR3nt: TGTGCCTGGACCCCCGACAGGGGAGGTGAGCAGTTCTTC; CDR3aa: CAWTPDRGGEQFF
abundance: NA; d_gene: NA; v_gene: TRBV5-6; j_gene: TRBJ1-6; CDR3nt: TGTGCCAGCAGCTTTGGGGTTTCACCCCTCCACTTT; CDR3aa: CASSFGVSPLHF
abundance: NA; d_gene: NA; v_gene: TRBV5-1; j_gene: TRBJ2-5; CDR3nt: TGCGCCAGCAGCTTGGAGGTCGGCAGGACACCCCAAGAGACCCAGTACTTC; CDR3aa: CASSLEVGRTPQETQYF
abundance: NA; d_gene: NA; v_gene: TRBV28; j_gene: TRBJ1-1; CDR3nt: TGTGCCAGCAGCCCCGGGAGGGAGAACACTGAAGCTTTCTTT; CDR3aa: CASSPGRENTEAFF
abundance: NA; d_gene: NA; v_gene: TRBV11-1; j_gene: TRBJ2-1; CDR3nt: TGTGCCAGCAGCTTGGCCCACAATGAGCAGTTCTTC; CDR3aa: CASSLAHNEQFF
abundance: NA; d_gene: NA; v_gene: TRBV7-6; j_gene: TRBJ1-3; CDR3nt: TGTGCCAGCAGCTTATCACAACAGGGAAACACCATATATTTT; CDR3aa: CASSLSQQGNTIYF
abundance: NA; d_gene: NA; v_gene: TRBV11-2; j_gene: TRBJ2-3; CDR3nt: TGTGCCAGCAGCTTTGCCGCCTGGAGTACCACAGATACGCAGTATTTT; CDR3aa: CASSFAAWSTTDTQYF
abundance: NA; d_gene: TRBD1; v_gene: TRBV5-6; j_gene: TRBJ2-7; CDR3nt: TGTGCCAGCAGCTCTGGACAGGGGGCCTACGAGCAGTACTTC; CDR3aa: CASSSGQGAYEQYF
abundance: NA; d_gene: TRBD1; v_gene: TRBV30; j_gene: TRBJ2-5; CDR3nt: TGTGCCTGGACACCCGGGACAGGGTCCGAGGCCCAGTACTTC; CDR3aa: CAWTPGTGSEAQYF
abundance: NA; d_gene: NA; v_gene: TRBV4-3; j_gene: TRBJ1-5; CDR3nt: TGCGCCAGCAGCCAAGATGTATTGTTGGGCAATCAGCCCCAGCATTTT; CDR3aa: CASSQDVLLGNQPQHF
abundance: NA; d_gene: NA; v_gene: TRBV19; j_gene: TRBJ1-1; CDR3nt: TGTGCCAGTAGTATACCAGGGATGAACACTGAAGCTTTCTTT; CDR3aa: CASSIPGMNTEAFF
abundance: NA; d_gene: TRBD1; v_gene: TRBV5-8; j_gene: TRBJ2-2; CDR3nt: TGTGCCAGCAGCCCAGGACAGGTCGTCACCGGGGAGCTGTTTTTT; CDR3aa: CASSPGQVVTGELFF
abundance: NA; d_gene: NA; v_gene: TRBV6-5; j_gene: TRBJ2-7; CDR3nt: TGTGCCAGCAGTTACTCAGATGCGGGCCCCTCCTACGAGCAGTACTTC; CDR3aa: CASSYSDAGPSYEQYF
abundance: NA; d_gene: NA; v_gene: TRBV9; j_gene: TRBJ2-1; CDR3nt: TGTGCCAGCAGCGTAGGGGGAAACCCTTACAATGAGCAGTTCTTC; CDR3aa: CASSVGGNPYNEQFF
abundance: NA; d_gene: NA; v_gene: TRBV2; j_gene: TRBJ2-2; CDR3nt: TGTGCCAGCAGGCCGGCCGTAAAGGAGCTGTTTTTT; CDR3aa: CASRPAVKELFF
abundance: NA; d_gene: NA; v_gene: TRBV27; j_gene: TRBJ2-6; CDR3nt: TGTGCCAGCAGTTCCCCCTTCATCTCTGGGGCCAACGTCCTGACTTTC; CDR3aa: CASSSPFISGANVLTF
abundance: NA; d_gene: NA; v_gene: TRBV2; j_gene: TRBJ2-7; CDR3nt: TGTGCCTTCGTCCGGAACCCCAGCTCCTACGAGCAGTACTTC; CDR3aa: CAFVRNPSSYEQYF
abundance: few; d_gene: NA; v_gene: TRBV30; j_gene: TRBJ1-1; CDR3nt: TGTGCCTGGAGTTCCGGGGTAAACACTGAAGCTTTCTTT; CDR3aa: CAWSSGVNTEAFF
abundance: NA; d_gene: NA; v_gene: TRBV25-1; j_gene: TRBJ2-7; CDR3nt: TGTGCCAGCAGTGGCAGGGCCTACGAGCAGTACTTC; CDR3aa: CASSGRAYEQYF
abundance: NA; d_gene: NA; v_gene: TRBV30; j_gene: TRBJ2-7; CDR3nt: TGTGCCTGGAGTGTTCTGTCCAGGGGCTACGAGCAGTACTTC; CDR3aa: CAWSVLSRGYEQYF
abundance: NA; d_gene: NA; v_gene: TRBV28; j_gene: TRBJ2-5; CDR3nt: TGTGCCAGCAGTCCAGGGGGGCAAGAGACCCAGTACTTC; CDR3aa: CASSPGGQETQYF
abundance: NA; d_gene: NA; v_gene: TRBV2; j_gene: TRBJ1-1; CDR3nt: TGTGCCAGCAGTGAAGTGCACAGGGTAACTGAAGCTTTCTTT; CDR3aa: CASSEVHRVTEAFF
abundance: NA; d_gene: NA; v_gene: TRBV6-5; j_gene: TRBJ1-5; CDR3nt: TGTGCCAGCAGTCGGACGGATAATCAGCCCCAGCATTTT; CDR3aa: CASSRTDNQPQHF
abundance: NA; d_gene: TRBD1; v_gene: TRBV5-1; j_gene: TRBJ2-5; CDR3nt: TGCGCCAGCAGCTTCGAAGGGGGCGAGACCCAGTACTTC; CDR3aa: CASSFEGGETQYF
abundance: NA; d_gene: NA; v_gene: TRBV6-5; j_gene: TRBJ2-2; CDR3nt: TGTGCCAGCAGTTTACAGGAGGGGGCGCCCGGGGAGCTGTTTTTT; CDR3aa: CASSLQEGAPGELFF
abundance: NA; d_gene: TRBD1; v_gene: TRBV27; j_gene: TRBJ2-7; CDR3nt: TGTGCCACCTGGGGACAGGGTTCCTACGAGCAGTACTTC; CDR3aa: CATWGQGSYEQYF
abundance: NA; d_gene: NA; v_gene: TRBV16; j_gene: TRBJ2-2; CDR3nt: TGTGCCAGCAGCCAATCGAAGAACACCGGGGAGCTGTTTTTT; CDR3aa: CASSQSKNTGELFF
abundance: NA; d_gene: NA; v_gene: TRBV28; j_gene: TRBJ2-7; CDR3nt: TGTGCCAGCAGTATCCTTCGGGACGAGCAGTACTTC; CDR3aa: CASSILRDEQYF
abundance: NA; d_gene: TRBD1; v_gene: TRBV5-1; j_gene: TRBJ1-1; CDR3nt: TGCGCCAGCAGCCACAATCAGGGGGCGAACACTGAAGCTTTCTTT; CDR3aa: CASSHNQGANTEAFF
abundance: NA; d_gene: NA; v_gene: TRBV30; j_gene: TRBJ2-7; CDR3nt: TGTGCCTGGAGTGTGCAGGGAGACGAGCAGTACTTC; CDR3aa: CAWSVQGDEQYF
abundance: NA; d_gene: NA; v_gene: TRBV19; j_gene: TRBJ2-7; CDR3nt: TGTGCCAGTAGTATCAGTCAAGGTGGTAGGAAGTACGAGCAGTACTTC; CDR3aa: CASSISQGGRKYEQYF
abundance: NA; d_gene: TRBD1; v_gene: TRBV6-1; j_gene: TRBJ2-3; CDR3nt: TGTGCCAGCAGTGTTGGGACAGGGGGCGCAGATACGCAGTATTTT; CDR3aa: CASSVGTGGADTQYF
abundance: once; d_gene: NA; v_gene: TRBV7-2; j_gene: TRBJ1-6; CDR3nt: TGTGCCAGCAGCTTTCCGGGGGGCAATTCACCCCTCCACTTT; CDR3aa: CASSFPGGNSPLHF
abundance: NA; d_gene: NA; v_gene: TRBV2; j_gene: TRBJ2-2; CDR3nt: TGTGCCAGCAGCGTGGGTTCCGGGGAGCTGTTTTTT; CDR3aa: CASSVGSGELFF
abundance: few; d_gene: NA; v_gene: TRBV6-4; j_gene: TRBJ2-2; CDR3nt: TGTGCCAGCAGTGACTCAGGCACCGGGGAGCTGTTTTTT; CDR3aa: CASSDSGTGELFF
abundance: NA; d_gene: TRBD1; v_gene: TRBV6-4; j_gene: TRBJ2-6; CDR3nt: TGTGCCAGCATGGACAGGGCTGGGGCCAACGTCCTGACTTTC; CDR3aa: CASMDRAGANVLTF
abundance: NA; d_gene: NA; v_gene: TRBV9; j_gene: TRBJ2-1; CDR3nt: TGTGCCAGCAGCTCGGACATTTCCTCCTACAATGAGCAGTTCTTC; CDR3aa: CASSSDISSYNEQFF
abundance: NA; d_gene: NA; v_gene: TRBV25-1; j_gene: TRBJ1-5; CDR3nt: TGTGCCAGCAGTGAATGGGACACTTATCAGCCCCAGCATTTT; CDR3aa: CASSEWDTYQPQHF
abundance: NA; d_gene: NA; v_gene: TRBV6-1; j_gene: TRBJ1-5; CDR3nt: TGTGCCAGCAGTTATCAGCGACAGGTCCAGCATTTT; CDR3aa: CASSYQRQVQHF
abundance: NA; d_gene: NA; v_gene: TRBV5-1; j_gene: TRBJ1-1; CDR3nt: TGCGCCAGCAGCTCCGGACAGAGCGACACTGAAGCTTTCTTT; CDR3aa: CASSSGQSDTEAFF
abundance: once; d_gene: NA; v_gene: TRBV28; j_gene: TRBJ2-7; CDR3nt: TGTGCCAGCAGTTTAACGGGACCAAAGGCCTACGAGCAGTACTTC; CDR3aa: CASSLTGPKAYEQYF